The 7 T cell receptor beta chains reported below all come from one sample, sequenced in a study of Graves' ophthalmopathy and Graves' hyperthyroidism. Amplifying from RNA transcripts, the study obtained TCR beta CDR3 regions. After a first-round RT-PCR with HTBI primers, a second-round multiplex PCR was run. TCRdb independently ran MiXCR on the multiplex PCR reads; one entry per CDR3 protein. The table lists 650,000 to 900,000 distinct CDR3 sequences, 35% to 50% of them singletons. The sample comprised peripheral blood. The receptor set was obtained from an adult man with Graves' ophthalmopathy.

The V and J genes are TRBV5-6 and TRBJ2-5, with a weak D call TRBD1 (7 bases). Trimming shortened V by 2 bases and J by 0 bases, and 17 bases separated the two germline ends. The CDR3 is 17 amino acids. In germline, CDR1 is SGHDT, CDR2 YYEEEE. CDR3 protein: CASSFRRGRGYQETQYF. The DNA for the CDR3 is TGTGCCAGCAGCTTTAGGAGGGGGCGAGGGTACCAAGAGACCCAGTACTTC.

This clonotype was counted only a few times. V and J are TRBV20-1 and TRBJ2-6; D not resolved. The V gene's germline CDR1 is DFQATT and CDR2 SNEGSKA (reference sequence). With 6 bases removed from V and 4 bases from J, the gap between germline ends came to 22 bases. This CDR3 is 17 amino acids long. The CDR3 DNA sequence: TGCAGTGCCCAAACCAGGCTAAACGAAGCGGGGGCCAACGTCCTGACTTTC. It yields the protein CSAQTRLNEAGANVLTF.

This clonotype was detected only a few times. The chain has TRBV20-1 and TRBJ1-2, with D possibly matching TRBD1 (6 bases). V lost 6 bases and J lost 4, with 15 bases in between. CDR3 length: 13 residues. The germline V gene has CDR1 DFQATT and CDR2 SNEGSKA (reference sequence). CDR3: CSATDTGLYGYTF. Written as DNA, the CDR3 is TGCAGTGCCACCGATACAGGGCTCTATGGCTACACCTTC.

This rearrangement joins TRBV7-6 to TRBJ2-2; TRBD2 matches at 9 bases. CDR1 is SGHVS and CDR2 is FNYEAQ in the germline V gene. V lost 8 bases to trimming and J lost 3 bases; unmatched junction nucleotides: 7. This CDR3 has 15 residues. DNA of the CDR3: TGTGCCAGCGGACCGACTAGCGGAGACACCGGGGAGCTGTTTTTT. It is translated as CASGPTSGDTGELFF.

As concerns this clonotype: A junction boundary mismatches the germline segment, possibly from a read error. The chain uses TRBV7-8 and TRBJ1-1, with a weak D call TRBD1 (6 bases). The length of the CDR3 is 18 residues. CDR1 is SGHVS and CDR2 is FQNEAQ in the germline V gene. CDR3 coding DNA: TGTGCCAGCAGCTTACGTCAGGGGATAGGCCGTATGAACACTGGAGCTTTCTTT. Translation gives CASSLRQGIGRMNTGAFF.

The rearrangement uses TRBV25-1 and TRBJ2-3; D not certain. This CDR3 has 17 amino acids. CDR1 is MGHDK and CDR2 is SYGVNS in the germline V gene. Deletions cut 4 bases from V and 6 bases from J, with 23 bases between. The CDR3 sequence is CASSVEERPSFSDTQYF. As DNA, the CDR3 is TGTGCCAGCAGTGTCGAAGAAAGACCCTCTTTTTCGGATACGCAGTATTTT.

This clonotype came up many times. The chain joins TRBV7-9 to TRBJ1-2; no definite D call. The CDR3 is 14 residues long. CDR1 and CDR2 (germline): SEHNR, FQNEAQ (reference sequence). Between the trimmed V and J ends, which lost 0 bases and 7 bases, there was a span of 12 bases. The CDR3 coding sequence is TGTGCCAGCAGCTTAGCAGGGATTCAAGGTGGCTACACCTTC. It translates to CASSLAGIQGGYTF.